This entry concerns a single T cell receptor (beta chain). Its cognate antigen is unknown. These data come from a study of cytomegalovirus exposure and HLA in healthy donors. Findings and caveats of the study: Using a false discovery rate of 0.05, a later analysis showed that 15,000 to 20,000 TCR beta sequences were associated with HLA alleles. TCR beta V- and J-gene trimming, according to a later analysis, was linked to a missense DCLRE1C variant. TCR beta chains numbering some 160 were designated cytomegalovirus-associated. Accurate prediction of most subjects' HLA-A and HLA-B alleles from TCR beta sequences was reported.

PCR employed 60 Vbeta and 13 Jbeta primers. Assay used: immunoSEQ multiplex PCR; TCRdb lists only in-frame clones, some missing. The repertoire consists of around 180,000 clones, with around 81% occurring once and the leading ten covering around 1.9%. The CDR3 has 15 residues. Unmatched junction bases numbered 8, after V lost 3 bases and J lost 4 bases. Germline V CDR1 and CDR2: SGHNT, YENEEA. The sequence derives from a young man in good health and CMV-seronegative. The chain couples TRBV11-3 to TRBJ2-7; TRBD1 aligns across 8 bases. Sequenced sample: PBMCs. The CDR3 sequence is CASSLFGQGPYEQYF. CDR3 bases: TGTGCCAGCAGCTTGTTCGGACAGGGCCCTTACGAGCAGTACTTC.